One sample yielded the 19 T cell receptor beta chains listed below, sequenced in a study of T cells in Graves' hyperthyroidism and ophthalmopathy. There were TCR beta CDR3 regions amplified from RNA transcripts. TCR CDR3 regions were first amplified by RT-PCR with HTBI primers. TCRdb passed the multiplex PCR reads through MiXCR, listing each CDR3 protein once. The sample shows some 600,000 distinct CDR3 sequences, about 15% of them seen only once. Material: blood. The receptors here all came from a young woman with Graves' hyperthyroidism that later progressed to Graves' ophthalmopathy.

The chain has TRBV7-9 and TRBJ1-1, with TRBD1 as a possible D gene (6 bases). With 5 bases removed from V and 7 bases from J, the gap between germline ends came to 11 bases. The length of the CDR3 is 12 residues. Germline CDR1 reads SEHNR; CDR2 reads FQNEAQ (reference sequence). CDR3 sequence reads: CASSPGAFEAFF. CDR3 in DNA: TGTGCCAGCAGCCCAGGGGCTTTTGAAGCTTTCTTT.

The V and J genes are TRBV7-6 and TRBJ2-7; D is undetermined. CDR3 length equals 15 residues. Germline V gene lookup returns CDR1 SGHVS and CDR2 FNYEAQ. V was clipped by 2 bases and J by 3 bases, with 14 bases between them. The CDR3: CASSLSETSNYEQYF. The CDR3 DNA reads TGTGCCAGCAGCTTATCAGAGACTTCTAACTACGAGCAGTACTTC. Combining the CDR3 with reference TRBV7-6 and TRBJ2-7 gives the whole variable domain GAGVSQSPRYKVTKRGQDVALRCDPISGHVSLYWYRQALGQGPEFLTYFNYEAQQDKSGLPNDRFSAERPEGSISTLTIQRTEQRDSAMYRCASSLSETSNYEQYFGPGTRLTVT.

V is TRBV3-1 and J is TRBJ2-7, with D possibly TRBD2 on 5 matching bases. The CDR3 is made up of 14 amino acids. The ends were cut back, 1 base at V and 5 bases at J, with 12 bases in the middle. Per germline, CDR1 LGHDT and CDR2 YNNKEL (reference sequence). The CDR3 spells CASSQAAEMNEQYF. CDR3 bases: TGTGCCAGCAGCCAAGCAGCGGAAATGAACGAGCAGTACTTC.

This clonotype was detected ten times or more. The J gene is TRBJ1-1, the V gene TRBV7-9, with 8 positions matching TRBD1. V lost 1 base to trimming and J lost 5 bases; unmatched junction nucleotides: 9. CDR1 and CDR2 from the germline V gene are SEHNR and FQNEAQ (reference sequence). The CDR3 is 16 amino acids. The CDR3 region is CASSLGRQGATTEAFF. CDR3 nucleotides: TGTGCCAGCAGCTTAGGTCGGCAGGGGGCAACAACTGAAGCTTTCTTT.

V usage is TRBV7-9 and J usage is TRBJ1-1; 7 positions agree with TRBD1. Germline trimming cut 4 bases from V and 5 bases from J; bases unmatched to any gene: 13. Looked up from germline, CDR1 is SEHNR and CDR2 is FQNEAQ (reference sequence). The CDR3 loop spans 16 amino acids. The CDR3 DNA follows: TGTGCCAGCAGCTCACCCTTGAAGGGGGCGGATACTGAAGCTTTCTTT. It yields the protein CASSSPLKGADTEAFF.

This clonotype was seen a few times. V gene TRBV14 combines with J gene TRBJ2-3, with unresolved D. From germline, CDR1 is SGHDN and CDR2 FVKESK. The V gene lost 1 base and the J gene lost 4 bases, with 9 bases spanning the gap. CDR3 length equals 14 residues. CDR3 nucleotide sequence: TGTGCCAGCAGCCAAGGGGAATTTGCAGATACGCAGTATTTT. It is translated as CASSQGEFADTQYF.

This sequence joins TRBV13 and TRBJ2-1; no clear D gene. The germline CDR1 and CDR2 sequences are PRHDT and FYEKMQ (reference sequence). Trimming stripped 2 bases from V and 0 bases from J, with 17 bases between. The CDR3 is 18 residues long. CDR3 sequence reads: CASSLNGLGKSSYNEQFF. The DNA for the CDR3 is TGTGCCAGCAGCTTAAACGGGTTGGGGAAGAGCTCCTACAATGAGCAGTTCTTC.

Written as DNA, the CDR3 is TGTGCCAGCAGTTTGGGATTACGAGGGAGGACCGGGGAGCTGTTTTTT. Translated: CASSLGLRGRTGELFF. V is TRBV12-3 or TRBV12-4 and J is TRBJ2-2; TRBD2 might be the D (6 bases). The CDR3 consists of 16 residues. V shed 3 bases and J shed 5 bases, with 16 bases lying between them.

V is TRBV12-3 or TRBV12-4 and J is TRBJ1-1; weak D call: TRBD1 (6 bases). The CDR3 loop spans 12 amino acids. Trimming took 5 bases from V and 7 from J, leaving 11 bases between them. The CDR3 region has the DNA TGTGCCAGCAGTCCTGGACAGTTTGAAGCTTTCTTT. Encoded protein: CASSPGQFEAFF.

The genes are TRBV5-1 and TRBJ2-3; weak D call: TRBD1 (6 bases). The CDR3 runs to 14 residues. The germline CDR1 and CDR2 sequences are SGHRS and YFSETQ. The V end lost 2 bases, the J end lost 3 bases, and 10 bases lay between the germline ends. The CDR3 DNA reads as TGCGCCAGCAGCTTCAACAGGGTAACAGATACGCAGTATTTT. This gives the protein CASSFNRVTDTQYF.

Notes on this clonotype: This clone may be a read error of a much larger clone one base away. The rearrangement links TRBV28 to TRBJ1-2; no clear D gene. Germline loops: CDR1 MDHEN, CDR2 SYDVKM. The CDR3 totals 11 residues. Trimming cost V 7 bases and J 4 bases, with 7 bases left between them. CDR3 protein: CASINGYGYTF. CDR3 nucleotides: TGTGCCAGCATTAACGGCTATGGCTACACCTTC.

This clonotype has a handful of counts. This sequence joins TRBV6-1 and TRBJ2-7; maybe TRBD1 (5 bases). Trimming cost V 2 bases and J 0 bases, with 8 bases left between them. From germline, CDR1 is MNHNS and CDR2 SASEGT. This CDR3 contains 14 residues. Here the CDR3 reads CASSEQQVSYEQYF. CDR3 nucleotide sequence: TGTGCCAGCAGTGAACAACAGGTCTCCTACGAGCAGTACTTC.

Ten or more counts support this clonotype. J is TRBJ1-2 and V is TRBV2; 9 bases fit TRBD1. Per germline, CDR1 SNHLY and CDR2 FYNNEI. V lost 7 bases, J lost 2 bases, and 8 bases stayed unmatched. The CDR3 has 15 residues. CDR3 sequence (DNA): TGTGCCAGCATTAAACGGGACAGGGCAAACTATGGCTACACCTTC. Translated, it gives CASIKRDRANYGYTF.

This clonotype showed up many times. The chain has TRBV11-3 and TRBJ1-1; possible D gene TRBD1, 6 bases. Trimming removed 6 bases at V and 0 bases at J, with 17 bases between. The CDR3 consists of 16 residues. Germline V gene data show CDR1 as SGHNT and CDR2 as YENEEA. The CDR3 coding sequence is TGTGCCAGCAGGGCCGGGGGGGCCGAGATGAACACTGAAGCTTTCTTT. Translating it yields CASRAGGAEMNTEAFF.

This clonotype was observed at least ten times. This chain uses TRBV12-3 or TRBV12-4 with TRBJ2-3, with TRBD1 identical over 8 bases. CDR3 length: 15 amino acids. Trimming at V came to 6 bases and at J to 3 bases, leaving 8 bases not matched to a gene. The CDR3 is CASRNDRGKTDTQYF. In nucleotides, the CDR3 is TGTGCCAGCAGGAACGACAGGGGCAAAACAGATACGCAGTATTTT.

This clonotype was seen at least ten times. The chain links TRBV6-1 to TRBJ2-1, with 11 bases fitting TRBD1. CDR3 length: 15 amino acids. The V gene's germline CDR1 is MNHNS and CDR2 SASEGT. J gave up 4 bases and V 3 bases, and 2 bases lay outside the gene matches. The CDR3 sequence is CASSEGQGDYNEQFF. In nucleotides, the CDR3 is TGTGCCAGCAGTGAGGGACAGGGGGATTACAATGAGCAGTTCTTC.

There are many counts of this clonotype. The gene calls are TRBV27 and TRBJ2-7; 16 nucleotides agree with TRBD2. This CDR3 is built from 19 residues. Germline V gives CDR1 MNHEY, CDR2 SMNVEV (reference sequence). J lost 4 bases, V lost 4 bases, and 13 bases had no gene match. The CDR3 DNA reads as TGTGCCAGCAGTTCTACCCCGGGACTAGCGGGAGGGCCCGTGTACGAGCAGTACTTC. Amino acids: CASSSTPGLAGGPVYEQYF.

The CDR3 loop is CASSPNPTGGAEKLFF. The CDR3 DNA sequence: TGTGCCAGCAGCCCTAACCCGACAGGGGGCGCGGAAAAACTGTTTTTT. The V gene is TRBV7-3, the J gene TRBJ1-4; 10 bases are a match to TRBD1. After removal of 5 bases from V and 8 bases from J, the junction contained 11 bases not matched to a gene. The germline CDR1 and CDR2 sequences are SGHTA and FQGTGA. The CDR3 sequence is 16 residues long.

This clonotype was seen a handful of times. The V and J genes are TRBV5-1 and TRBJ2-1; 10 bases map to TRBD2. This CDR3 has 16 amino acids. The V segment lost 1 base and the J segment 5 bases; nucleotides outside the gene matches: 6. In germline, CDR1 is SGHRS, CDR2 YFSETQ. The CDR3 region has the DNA TGCGCCAGCAGCTTGCCTCGGACTAGCGGTAACAATGAGCAGTTCTTC. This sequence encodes CASSLPRTSGNNEQFF.